Presented here are 25 T cell receptor beta chains from one specimen sequenced in a study of blood T cell repertoires in COVID-19. The assay was immunoSEQ multiplex PCR, and TCRdb's table has in-frame clones only and misses some. The sample records about 210,000 clones, 80% being singletons. Specimen: PBMCs or T cells enriched from blood (not recorded which). These receptors originate from a man under 40 with acute COVID-19.

The chain is built from TRBV3-1 (or the pseudogene TRBV3-2) and TRBJ2-1; D is perhaps TRBD2 (5 bases). Deletions cut 1 base from V and 9 bases from J, with 10 bases between. Germline-derived CDR1 and CDR2 are LGHDT and YNNKEL (reference sequence). CDR3 length: 13 residues. CDR3 in amino acids: CASSQGRRSEQFF. CDR3 DNA: TGTGCCAGCAGCCAAGGCAGGAGGAGTGAGCAGTTCTTC.

The chain uses TRBV6-4 and TRBJ1-2, with a tentative D call TRBD1 (6 bases). This CDR3 is 16 amino acids long. Germline lookup yields CDR1 MRHNA and CDR2 SNTAGT. Trimming removed 0 bases from V and 3 bases from J, with 14 bases in between. Here the CDR3 DNA reads TGTGCCAGCAGTGACTCGAGTAGGGGGAAGTACTATGGCTACACCTTC. Protein product: CASSDSSRGKYYGYTF.

The DNA for the CDR3 is TGTGCAAGTCGCTTAGGGGACAGGGGGGAATTTTTGTTGAACATTCAGTACTTC. Protein: CASRLGDRGEFLLNIQYF. The chain joins TRBV12-2 to TRBJ2-4; the table assigns TRBD1, which was not confirmed against the DNA. TRBV12-2 is a documented pseudogene. The CDR3 loop spans 18 amino acids.

V usage is TRBV7-9 and J usage is TRBJ1-5, with 7 nucleotides matching TRBD1. The CDR3 runs to 14 residues. After removal of 5 bases from V and 4 bases from J, the junction contained 5 bases not matched to a gene. The germline CDR1 and CDR2 sequences are SEHNR and FQNEAQ (reference sequence). CDR3 bases: TGTGCCAGCAGCCGTACAGGGGAGAATCAGCCCCAGCATTTT. This encodes CASSRTGENQPQHF.

The chain has TRBV5-1 and TRBJ1-4; D possibly corresponds to TRBD1 (5 bases). Germline loops: CDR1 SGHRS, CDR2 YFSETQ. With 4 bases removed from V and 4 bases from J, the gap between germline ends came to 11 bases. CDR3 length: 14 residues. The CDR3 is CASSAGGNNEKLFF. The CDR3 nucleotides are TGCGCCAGCAGCGCCGGGGGGAATAATGAAAAACTGTTTTTT.

The chain has TRBV9 and TRBJ1-6; D gene unclear. V was clipped by 3 bases and J by 7 bases, with 5 bases between them. CDR3 length: 12 residues. Germline lookup yields CDR1 SGDLS and CDR2 YYNGEE. CDR3: CASSGGNSPLHF. CDR3 sequence (DNA): TGTGCCAGCAGCGGAGGAAATTCACCCCTCCACTTT.

CDR3 amino acids: CAAQTGGATDETQYF. For the CDR3, the DNA is TGTGCCGCCCAAACCGGGGGGGCTACCGACGAGACCCAGTACTTC. The chain recombines TRBV30 with TRBJ2-5; 8 nucleotides match TRBD2. The CDR3 sequence is 15 residues long. CDR1 and CDR2 from the germline V gene are GTSNPN and SVGIG (reference sequence). Trimming cost V 8 bases and J 5 bases; bases outside gene matches: 16.

This chain uses TRBV5-1 with TRBJ2-1, with a possible D match to TRBD1 (10 bases). The CDR3 is 19 residues long. With 3 bases removed from V and 10 bases from J, the gap between germline ends came to 32 bases. Germline lookup yields CDR1 SGHRS and CDR2 YFSETQ. The CDR3 DNA is TGCGCCAGCAGCTCGCTCCGGGACAGGGGTTCTAGCGGGGTTTGGGAGCAGTTCTTC. Translated: CASSSLRDRGSSGVWEQFF.

The chain combines TRBV7-9 with TRBJ2-3; D ambiguous. This CDR3 comprises 12 residues. V lost 4 bases and J lost 4, with 6 bases in between. Germline CDR1 and CDR2: SEHNR and FQNEAQ (reference sequence). The CDR3 is CASSSLSDTQYF. The CDR3 DNA reads as TGTGCCAGCAGCTCATTGTCAGATACGCAGTATTTT. The variable domain in full, with the rest retrieved from reference TRBV7-9 and TRBJ2-3, is DTGVSQNPRHKITKRGQNVTFRCDPISEHNRLYWYRQTLGQGPEFLTYFQNEAQLEKSRLLSDRFSAERPKGSFSTLEIQRTEQGDSAMYLCASSSLSDTQYFGPGTRLTVL.

V is TRBV9 and J is TRBJ2-3; D perhaps matches TRBD2 (6 bases). This CDR3 has 17 amino acids. The germline V gene encodes CDR1 SGDLS and CDR2 YYNGEE. The V end was cut by 4 bases, the J end by 6 bases, with 24 bases between. The CDR3 sequence: CASSQRLVEPWGDTQYF. The CDR3 DNA is TGTGCCAGCAGCCAACGACTAGTCGAGCCTTGGGGGGATACGCAGTATTTT.

The V call is TRBV4-1, the J call TRBJ2-5; 10 bases line up with TRBD1. The germline gives CDR1 MGHRA, CDR2 YSYEKL. The CDR3 covers 15 residues. The junction had 7 bases not matched to a gene; V was cut back by 4 bases and J by 5 bases. CDR3 sequence: CASSRTGDRGETQYF. The CDR3 bases are TGCGCCAGCAGCCGGACGGGGGACAGGGGTGAGACCCAGTACTTC.

This clone has more than one count but fewer than ten. The gene calls are TRBV6-1 and TRBJ1-2; the D is unclear. This CDR3 has 16 residues. Deletions cut 1 base from V and 1 base from J, with 13 bases between. Germline-derived CDR1 and CDR2 are MNHNS and SASEGT. The CDR3 DNA is TGTGCCAGCAGTGAAGATTATTGGCGACTTAACTATGGCTACACCTTC. This codes for CASSEDYWRLNYGYTF.

The rearrangement joins TRBV19 to TRBJ1-4; the match to TRBD1 covers 10 bases. With 5 bases clipped from V and 4 bases from J, the junction kept 4 bases outside the gene matches. From germline, CDR1 is LNHDA and CDR2 SQIVND (reference sequence). The CDR3 totals 15 residues. The CDR3 nucleotides read TGTGCCAGTAGTCGACAGGGGGCGATTAATGAAAAACTGTTTTTT. Its protein product is CASSRQGAINEKLFF.

The V and J genes are TRBV12-3 or TRBV12-4 and TRBJ1-2; 7 bases agree with TRBD1. V was clipped by 10 bases and J by 6 bases; unmatched bases: 8. The CDR3 contains 12 residues. CDR3 protein: CAIPDRKHGYTF. The CDR3 region has the DNA TGTGCCATCCCGGACAGGAAACATGGCTACACCTTC.

The chain is built from TRBV10-3 and TRBJ2-3, with D perhaps matching TRBD1 (6 bases). This CDR3 region has 15 residues. Germline CDR1 ENHRY, CDR2 SYGVKD. Trimming pared 0 bases from V and 3 bases from J, leaving 10 bases between. The CDR3 DNA sequence: TGTGCCATCAGTGAGTCGGGGGCGCGAACAGATACGCAGTATTTT. It specifies CAISESGARTDTQYF.

The chain has TRBV25-1 and TRBJ2-3, with 7 nucleotides matching TRBD2. Trimming took 2 bases from V and 4 from J; bases not matched to a gene: 3. The germline gives CDR1 MGHDK, CDR2 SYGVNS. The CDR3 spans 14 residues. The CDR3 loop reads CASSESLAADTQYF. CDR3 nucleotides: TGTGCCAGCAGTGAAAGTCTAGCGGCAGATACGCAGTATTTT.

CDR3 amino acids: CASSQTTGQTEAFF. The CDR3 DNA is TGTGCCAGCAGCCAGACAACAGGGCAAACTGAAGCTTTCTTT. J is TRBJ1-1 and V is TRBV9; tentative D call: TRBD1 (6 bases). There are 14 residues in the CDR3. The germline V gene encodes CDR1 SGDLS and CDR2 YYNGEE. The V end was cut by 4 bases, the J end by 5 bases, with 15 bases between.

This chain connects TRBV6-5 to TRBJ1-1, with D unclear. The V gene lost 6 bases and the J gene lost 3 bases, with 17 bases spanning the gap. The CDR3 length is 15 residues. Germline lookup yields CDR1 MNHEY and CDR2 SVGAGI. CDR3 protein: CASRPYDMQDTEAFF. CDR3 bases: TGTGCCAGCAGACCATATGACATGCAGGACACTGAAGCTTTCTTT.

The chain joins TRBV3-1 (or the pseudogene TRBV3-2) to TRBJ2-3; D unresolved. CDR1 is LGHDT and CDR2 is YNNKEL in the germline V gene (reference sequence). There are 12 residues in the CDR3. V was shortened by 0 bases and J by 9 bases, with 7 bases between the two germline ends. As DNA, the CDR3 is TGTGCCAGCAGCCAAGACCCTAGAACGCAGTATTTT. Protein sequence: CASSQDPRTQYF.

The rearrangement links TRBV28 to TRBJ1-6; D is perhaps TRBD1 (5 bases). Germline V CDR1 and CDR2: MDHEN, SYDVKM. CDR3 length: 16 amino acids. Trimming removed 3 bases from V and 9 bases from J, with 18 bases in between. CDR3 coding DNA: TGTGCCAGCAGTTTGGGGCAGGGAGGGTTGGGTTCACCCCTCCACTTT. Its protein is CASSLGQGGLGSPLHF.

This chain joins TRBV5-6 and TRBJ2-5; 9 bases match TRBD1. Trimming at V came to 0 bases and at J to 6 bases, leaving 6 bases not matched to a gene. The CDR3 totals 15 residues. Germline V gene sequence: CDR1 SGHDT, CDR2 YYEEEE. DNA of the CDR3: TGTGCCAGCAGCTTGGGGGGGACAGGGCGACAGACCCAGTACTTC. Translating it yields CASSLGGTGRQTQYF.

This rearrangement joins TRBV27 to TRBJ1-2, with a possible D match to TRBD1 (6 bases). Germline CDR1 MNHEY, CDR2 SMNVEV (reference sequence). Trimming stripped 5 bases from V and 3 bases from J, with 7 bases between. This CDR3 spans 12 amino acids. DNA for the CDR3: TGTGCCAGCAGTGGACAGTACTATGGCTACACCTTC. Translated, it gives CASSGQYYGYTF.

This CDR3 reads CSVRGISYEQYF. The CDR3 DNA reads TGCAGCGTCAGGGGAATCTCCTACGAGCAGTACTTC. The chain joins TRBV29-1 to TRBJ2-7; TRBD1 is a possible D gene (6 bases). Trimming cost V 6 bases and J 0 bases, with 9 bases left between them. Germline V gene data show CDR1 as SQVTM and CDR2 as ANQGSEA. The CDR3 totals 12 residues.

This clone was observed a few times. This chain links TRBV9 with TRBJ1-1; 11 bases align to TRBD1. This CDR3 has 15 amino acids. With V trimmed by 0 bases and J by 6 bases, 4 bases remained unmatched. From germline, CDR1 is SGDLS and CDR2 YYNGEE. The CDR3 DNA is TGTGCCAGCAGCGTAGGTACGGGACAGGGGGCTGAAGCTTTCTTT. Amino acid sequence: CASSVGTGQGAEAFF.

Many counts were recorded for this clone. The rearrangement joins TRBV10-1 to TRBJ1-1; perhaps TRBD1 as D (6 bases). With 0 bases removed from V and 11 bases from J, the gap between germline ends came to 19 bases. CDR3 length: 15 amino acids. Looked up from germline, CDR1 is WNHNN and CDR2 is SYGVQD (reference sequence). This CDR3 is CASSESQGTVVGAFF. CDR3 coding DNA: TGCGCCAGCAGTGAGTCCCAGGGGACGGTTGTTGGGGCTTTCTTT.